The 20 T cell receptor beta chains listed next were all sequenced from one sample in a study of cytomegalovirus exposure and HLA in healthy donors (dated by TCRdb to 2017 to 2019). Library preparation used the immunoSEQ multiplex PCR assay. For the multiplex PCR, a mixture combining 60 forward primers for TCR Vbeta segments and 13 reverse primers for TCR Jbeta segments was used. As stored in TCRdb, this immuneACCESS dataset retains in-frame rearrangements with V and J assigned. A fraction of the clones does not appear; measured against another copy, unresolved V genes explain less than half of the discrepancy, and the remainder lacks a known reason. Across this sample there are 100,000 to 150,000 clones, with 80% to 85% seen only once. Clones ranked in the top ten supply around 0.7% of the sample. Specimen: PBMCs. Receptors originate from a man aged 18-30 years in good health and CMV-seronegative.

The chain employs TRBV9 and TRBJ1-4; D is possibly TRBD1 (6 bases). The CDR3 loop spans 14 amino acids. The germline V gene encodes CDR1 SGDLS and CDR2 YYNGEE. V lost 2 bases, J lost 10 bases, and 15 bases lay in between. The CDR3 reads CASSVTRGGAKLFF. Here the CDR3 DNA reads TGTGCCAGCAGCGTCACTAGGGGGGGAGCAAAACTGTTTTTT.

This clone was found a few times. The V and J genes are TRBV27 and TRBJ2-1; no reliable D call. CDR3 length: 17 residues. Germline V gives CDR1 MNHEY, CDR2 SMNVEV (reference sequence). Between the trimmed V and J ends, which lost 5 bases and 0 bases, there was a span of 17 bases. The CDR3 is CASSAPKESSSYNEQFF. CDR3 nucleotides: TGTGCCAGCAGTGCACCCAAAGAGTCGTCCTCCTACAATGAGCAGTTCTTC.

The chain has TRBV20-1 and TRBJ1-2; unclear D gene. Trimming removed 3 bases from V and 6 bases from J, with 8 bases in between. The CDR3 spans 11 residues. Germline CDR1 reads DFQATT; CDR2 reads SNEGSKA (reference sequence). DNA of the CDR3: TGCAGTGCTAGTCGTCAGGATGGCTACACCTTC. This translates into CSASRQDGYTF.

The CDR3 spells CASSPLGGTGFRSYEQYF. CDR3 DNA: TGTGCCAGCAGCCCCCTTGGGGGGACAGGGTTTCGGTCCTACGAGCAGTACTTC. The rearrangement links TRBV9 to TRBJ2-7; 9 positions match TRBD1. The ends lost 4 bases at V and 1 base at J; junction bases unmatched: 15. The CDR3 extends over 18 amino acids. Germline values: CDR1 SGDLS, CDR2 YYNGEE.

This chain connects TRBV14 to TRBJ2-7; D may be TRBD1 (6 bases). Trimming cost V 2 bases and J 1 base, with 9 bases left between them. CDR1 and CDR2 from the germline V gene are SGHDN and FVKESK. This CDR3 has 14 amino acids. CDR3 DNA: TGTGCCAGCAGCCAATATAGGGGGTCCTACGAGCAGTACTTC. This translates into CASSQYRGSYEQYF.

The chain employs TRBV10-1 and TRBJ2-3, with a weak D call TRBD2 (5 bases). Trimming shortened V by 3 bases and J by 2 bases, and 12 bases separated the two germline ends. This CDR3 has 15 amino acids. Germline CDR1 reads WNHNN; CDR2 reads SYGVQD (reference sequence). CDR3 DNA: TGCGCCAGCAGTGACCGGGGATCCGACACAGATACGCAGTATTTT. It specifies CASSDRGSDTDTQYF.

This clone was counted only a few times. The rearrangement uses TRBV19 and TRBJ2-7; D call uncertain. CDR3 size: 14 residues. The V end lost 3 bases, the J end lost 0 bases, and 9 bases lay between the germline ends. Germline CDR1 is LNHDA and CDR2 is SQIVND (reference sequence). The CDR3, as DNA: TGTGCCAGTAGTATTACCAGAAACTCCTACGAGCAGTACTTC. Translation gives CASSITRNSYEQYF.

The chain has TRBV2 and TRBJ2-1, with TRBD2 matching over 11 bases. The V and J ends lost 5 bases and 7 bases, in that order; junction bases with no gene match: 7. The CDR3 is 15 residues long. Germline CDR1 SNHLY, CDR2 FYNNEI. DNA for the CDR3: TGTGCCAGCAGTTTTAGCGGGGGGGCTCGGAATGAGCAGTTCTTC. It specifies CASSFSGGARNEQFF. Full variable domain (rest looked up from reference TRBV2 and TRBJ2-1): EPEVTQTPSHQVTQMGQEVILRCVPISNHLYFYWYRQILGQKVEFLVSFYNNEISEKSEIFDDQFSVERPDGSNFTLKIRSTKLEDSAMYFCASSFSGGARNEQFFGPGTRLTVL.

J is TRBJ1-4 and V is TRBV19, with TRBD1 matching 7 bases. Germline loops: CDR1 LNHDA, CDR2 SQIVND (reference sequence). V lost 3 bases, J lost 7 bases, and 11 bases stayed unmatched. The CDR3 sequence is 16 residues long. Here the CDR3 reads CASSITLTGRSEKLFF. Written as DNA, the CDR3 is TGTGCCAGTAGTATCACATTGACAGGGCGGAGTGAAAAACTGTTTTTT.

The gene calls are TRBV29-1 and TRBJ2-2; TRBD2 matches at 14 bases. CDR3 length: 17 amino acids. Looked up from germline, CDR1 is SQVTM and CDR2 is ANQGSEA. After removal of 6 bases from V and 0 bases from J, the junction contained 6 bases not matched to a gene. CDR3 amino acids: CSVAGLAGATNTGELFF. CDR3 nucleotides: TGCAGCGTCGCGGGACTAGCGGGGGCGACGAACACCGGGGAGCTGTTTTTT.

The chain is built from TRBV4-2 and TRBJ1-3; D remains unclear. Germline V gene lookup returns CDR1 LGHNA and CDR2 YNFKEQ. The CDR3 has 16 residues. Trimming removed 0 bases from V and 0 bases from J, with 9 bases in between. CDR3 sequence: CASSQEGANSGNTIYF. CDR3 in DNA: TGTGCCAGCAGCCAAGAGGGAGCTAACTCTGGAAACACCATATATTTT.

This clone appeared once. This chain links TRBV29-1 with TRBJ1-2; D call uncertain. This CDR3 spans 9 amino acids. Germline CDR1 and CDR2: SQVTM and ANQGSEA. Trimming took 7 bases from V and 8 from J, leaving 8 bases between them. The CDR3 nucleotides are TGCAGCGCCGGAGGGGGCTACACCTTC. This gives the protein CSAGGGYTF.

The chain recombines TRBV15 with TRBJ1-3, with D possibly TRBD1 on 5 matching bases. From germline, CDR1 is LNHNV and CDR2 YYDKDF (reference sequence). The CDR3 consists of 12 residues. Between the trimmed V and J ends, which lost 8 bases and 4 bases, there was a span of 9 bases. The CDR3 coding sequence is TGTGCCACCCGGGGGGTGGGAAACACCATATATTTT. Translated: CATRGVGNTIYF. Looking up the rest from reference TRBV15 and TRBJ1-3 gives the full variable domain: DAMVIQNPRYQVTQFGKPVTLSCSQTLNHNVMYWYQQKSSQAPKLLFHYYDKDFNNEADTPDNFQSRRPNTSFCFLDIRSPGLGDTAMYLCATRGVGNTIYFGEGSWLTVV.

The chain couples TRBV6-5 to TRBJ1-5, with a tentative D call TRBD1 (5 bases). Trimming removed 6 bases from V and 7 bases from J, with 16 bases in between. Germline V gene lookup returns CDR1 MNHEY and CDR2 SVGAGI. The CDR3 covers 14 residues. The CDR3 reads CASSHDSVGQPQHF. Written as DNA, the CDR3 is TGTGCCAGCAGCCACGACAGTGTCGGACAGCCCCAGCATTTT.

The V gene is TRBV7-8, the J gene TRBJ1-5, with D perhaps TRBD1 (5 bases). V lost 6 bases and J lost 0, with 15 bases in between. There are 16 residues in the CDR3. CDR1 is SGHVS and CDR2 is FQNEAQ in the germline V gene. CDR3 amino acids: CASRAGVAVSNQPQHF. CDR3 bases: TGTGCCAGCAGAGCGGGGGTTGCGGTTAGCAATCAGCCCCAGCATTTT. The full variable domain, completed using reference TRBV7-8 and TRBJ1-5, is GAGVSQSPRYKVAKRGQDVALRCDPISGHVSLFWYQQALGQGPEFLTYFQNEAQLDKSGLPSDRFFAERPEGSVSTLKIQRTQQEDSAVYLCASRAGVAVSNQPQHFGDGTRLSIL.

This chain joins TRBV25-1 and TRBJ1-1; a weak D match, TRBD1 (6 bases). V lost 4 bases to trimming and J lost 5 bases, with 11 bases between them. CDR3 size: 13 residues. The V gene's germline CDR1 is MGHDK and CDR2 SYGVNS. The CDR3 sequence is CASSVGGETEAFF. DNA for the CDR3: TGTGCCAGCAGTGTAGGGGGTGAGACTGAAGCTTTCTTT. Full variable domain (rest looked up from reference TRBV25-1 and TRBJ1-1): EADIYQTPRYLVIGTGKKITLECSQTMGHDKMYWYQQDPGMELHLIHYSYGVNSTEKGDLSSESTVSRIRTEHFPLTLESARPSHTSQYLCASSVGGETEAFFGQGTRLTVV.

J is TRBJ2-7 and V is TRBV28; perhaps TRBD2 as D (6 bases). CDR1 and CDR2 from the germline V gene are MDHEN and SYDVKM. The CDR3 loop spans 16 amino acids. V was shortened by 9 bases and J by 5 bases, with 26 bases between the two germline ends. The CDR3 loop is CASPPGVGSPMNEQYF. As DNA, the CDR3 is TGTGCCAGTCCTCCGGGGGTGGGGTCCCCAATGAACGAGCAGTACTTC.

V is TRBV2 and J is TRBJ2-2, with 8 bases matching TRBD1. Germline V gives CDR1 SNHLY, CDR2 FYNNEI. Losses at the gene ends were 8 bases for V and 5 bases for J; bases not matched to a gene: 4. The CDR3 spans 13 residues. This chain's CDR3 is CASPDRVTGELFF. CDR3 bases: TGTGCCAGCCCGGACAGGGTAACCGGGGAGCTGTTTTTT.

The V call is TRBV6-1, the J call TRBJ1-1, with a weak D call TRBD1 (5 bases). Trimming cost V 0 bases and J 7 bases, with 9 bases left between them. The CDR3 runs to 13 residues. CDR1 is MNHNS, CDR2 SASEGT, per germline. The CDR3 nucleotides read TGTGCCAGCAGTGAAGCGCATAGGGGTGAAGCTTTCTTT. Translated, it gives CASSEAHRGEAFF.

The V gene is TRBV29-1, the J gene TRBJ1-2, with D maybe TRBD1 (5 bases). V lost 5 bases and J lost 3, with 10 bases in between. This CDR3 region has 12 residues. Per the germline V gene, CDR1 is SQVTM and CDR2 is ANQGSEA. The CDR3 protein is CSVQTAHYGYTF. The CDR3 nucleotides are TGCAGCGTTCAGACAGCTCACTATGGCTACACCTTC.